Listed here are 32 T cell receptor beta chains from one sample, sequenced in a study of T cell clonality in common variable immunodeficiency. Whole-study findings and limits: Reportedly, TCR beta sequences from common variable immunodeficiency showed fewer deletions and N-nucleotide insertions.

TCRdb keeps only in-frame clones here, not all; method: immunoSEQ multiplex PCR. The sample shows about 7,000 clones, no singletons; the ten largest hold around 20%. No antigens are known for them. Sequenced: peripheral blood mononuclear cells. Receptor source: a human donor with common variable immunodeficiency.

This clone was counted a few times. The DNA ends 3 residues before the CDR3 does, and the rest of the CDR3 is filled in from the germline J gene. This chain joins TRBV5-6 and TRBJ2-5; 8 bases agree with TRBD2. Germline assignment: CDR1 SGHDT and CDR2 YYEEEE. The trim removed 3 bases at V and 3 bases at J, leaving 7 bases unmatched. This CDR3 comprises 15 residues. The CDR3 protein is CASSSPTSGEETQYF. The sequenced CDR3 bases are TGTGCCAGCAGCTCCCCAACTAGCGGCGAAGAGACC.

In the case of this clone: The read finishes 3 residues shy of the CDR3 end, and the germline J gene is used to complete it. This chain uses TRBV30 with TRBJ1-5; 7 nucleotides agree with TRBD1. Trimming at V came to 5 bases and at J to 3 bases, leaving 4 bases not matched to a gene. Germline V CDR1 and CDR2: GTSNPN, SVGIG (reference sequence). This CDR3 comprises 13 residues. CDR3 DNA, as far as it was read: TGTGCCTGGTCGGGACAGTCCAATCAGCCC. Translation gives CAWSGQSNQP. The full CDR3 sequence reads CAWSGQSNQPQHF.

This clone has just a few counts. Read coverage stops 3 residues before the CDR3 terminus; the germline J gene supplies the remainder. V usage is TRBV19 and J usage is TRBJ2-1; D may be TRBD2 (5 bases). The germline V and J ends were trimmed by 4 bases and 7 bases, with 14 bases remaining between them. Germline CDR1 reads LNHDA; CDR2 reads SQIVND (reference sequence). The CDR3 extends over 14 amino acids. The CDR3 protein is CASSTGLGMNEQFF. CDR3 bases read: TGTGCCAGTAGTACAGGACTGGGTATGAATGAG.

This clone has a handful of counts. Sequencing ends 3 residues short of the CDR3 end; the germline J gene provides the rest. This sequence joins TRBV7-6 and TRBJ1-2; 7 bases map to TRBD1. Germline loops: CDR1 SGHVS, CDR2 FNYEAQ. There are 14 residues in the CDR3. This CDR3 reads CASSPSSGGEGYTF. The part of the CDR3 DNA that was read is TGTGCCAGCAGCCCAAGTTCAGGGGGTGAGGGC.

This clone appeared many times. Coverage ceases 3 residues before the CDR3 finishes, and the germline J gene fills in the end. The rearrangement joins TRBV9 to TRBJ2-3; no firm D call. Germline V gene sequence: CDR1 SGDLS, CDR2 YYNGEE. V was cut by 4 bases and J by 2 bases, with 8 bases left in between. The CDR3 is 13 residues long. CDR3 DNA, as far as it was read: TGTGCCAGCAGCCGACTGCTCACAGATACG. Translating gives CASSRLLTDT. Given in full, the CDR3 is CASSRLLTDTQYF.

There are a few counts of this clone. CDR3 in amino acids: CATVKREWDEQFF. The CDR3 DNA, read in part, is TGTGCCACCGTGAAGCGGGAGTGGGATGAG. The V gene is TRBV19, the J gene TRBJ2-1, with 8 bases matching TRBD2. Read sequence stops 3 residues before the CDR3 end, and the germline J gene provides the missing end. CDR1 is LNHDA and CDR2 is SQIVND in the germline V gene (reference sequence). The CDR3 sequence is 13 residues long. The V and J ends lost 10 bases and 8 bases, in that order; junction bases with no gene match: 10.

This clone was picked up a small number of times. Coverage ceases 3 residues before the CDR3 finishes, and the germline J gene fills in the end. The rearrangement uses TRBV30 and TRBJ2-5; 8 bases match TRBD1. The junction had 1 base not matched to a gene; V was cut back by 0 bases and J by 4 bases. This CDR3 is 13 amino acids long. Germline CDR1 GTSNPN, CDR2 SVGIG (reference sequence). The covered CDR3 bases are TGTGCCTGGAGTGTGCAGGGGGCAGAGACC. This encodes CAWSVQGAET. The whole CDR3 is CAWSVQGAETQYF. The whole variable domain, filled in from reference TRBV30 and TRBJ2-5, reads SQTIHQWPATLVQPVGSPLSLECTVEGTSNPNLYWYRQAAGRGLQLLFYSVGIGQISSEVPQNLSASRPQDRQFILSSKKLLLSDSGFYLCAWSVQGAETQYFGPGTRLLVL.

With regard to this clone: The read comes to an end 3 residues before the CDR3 does, leaving the germline J gene to fill in the end. The chain recombines TRBV7-6 with TRBJ2-1, with D possibly being TRBD2 (6 bases). The CDR3 runs 15 residues. The germline V gene has CDR1 SGHVS and CDR2 FNYEAQ. V gave up 7 bases and J gave up 9 bases, with 22 bases separating them. CDR3 residues: CASTSSSAHTGEQFF. The sequenced CDR3 bases are TGTGCCAGCACCTCCTCTAGCGCCCATACGGGTGAG.

A remark on this clone: The read terminates 3 residues before the CDR3 end, so the remaining end is supplied by the germline J gene. The rearrangement links TRBV7-9 to TRBJ2-7, with TRBD1 identical over 8 bases. Trimming cost V 3 bases and J 6 bases; bases outside gene matches: 7. The V gene's germline CDR1 is SEHNR and CDR2 FQNEAQ (reference sequence). This CDR3 comprises 14 residues. CDR3 DNA (partial): TGTGCCAGCAGCTTCAGGGGGCGTGTCGGCGAG. The encoded protein is CASSFRGRVGE. The whole CDR3 is CASSFRGRVGEQYF. Full variable domain (missing parts from reference TRBV7-9 and TRBJ2-7): DTGVSQNPRHKITKRGQNVTFRCDPISEHNRLYWYRQTLGQGPEFLTYFQNEAQLEKSRLLSDRFSAERPKGSFSTLEIQRTEQGDSAMYLCASSFRGRVGEQYFGPGTRLTVT.

This clone ranks as medium-sized. The observed sequence ends 3 residues before the CDR3 terminus, with the missing tail filled in from the germline J gene. The J gene is TRBJ2-7, the V gene TRBV19; 11 bases match TRBD1. Germline values: CDR1 LNHDA, CDR2 SQIVND (reference sequence). This CDR3 spans 13 amino acids. V lost 10 bases, J lost 6 bases, and 8 bases stayed unmatched. The CDR3 here is CATTGTGGFEQYF. CDR3 DNA (partial): TGTGCCACAACCGGGACAGGGGGGTTCGAG.

Turning to this clone: The read finishes 3 residues shy of the CDR3 end, and the germline J gene is used to complete it. This rearrangement joins TRBV19 to TRBJ2-1; 16 nucleotides line up with TRBD2. The germline V gene has CDR1 LNHDA and CDR2 SQIVND (reference sequence). V shed 9 bases and J 9 bases; nucleotides not matched to a gene: 5. The CDR3 is 14 residues long. Here the CDR3 reads CASGTSGRASEQFF. Incomplete CDR3 DNA: TGTGCCAGCGGGACTAGCGGGAGGGCCTCTGAG. Full variable domain (missing parts from reference TRBV19 and TRBJ2-1): DGGITQSPKYLFRKEGQNVTLSCEQNLNHDAMYWYRQDPGQGLRLIYYSQIVNDFQKGDIAEGYSVSREKKESFPLTVTSAQKNPTAFYLCASGTSGRASEQFFGPGTRLTVL.

This clone was found a few times. The missing CDR3 end, 3 residues past where the read stops, is filled in from the germline J gene. The chain has TRBV6-1 and TRBJ2-3; perhaps TRBD1 as D (6 bases). Trimming pared 3 bases from V and 4 bases from J, leaving 8 bases between. Germline loops: CDR1 MNHNS, CDR2 SASEGT. The CDR3 consists of 13 residues. This CDR3 is CASSDRGADTQYF. Partial CDR3 DNA: TGTGCCAGCAGTGACAGGGGCGCAGATACG.

This clone was detected ten times or more. The CDR3 is cut off 3 residues early in the read; its end comes from the germline J gene. The V gene is TRBV20-1, the J gene TRBJ1-2; D might be TRBD1 (5 bases). The germline V and J ends were trimmed by 7 bases and 2 bases, with 14 bases remaining between them. The CDR3 covers 13 residues. The germline V gene has CDR1 DFQATT and CDR2 SNEGSKA (reference sequence). This CDR3 is CSVLRGGNYGYTF. The covered CDR3 bases are TGCAGTGTTCTCCGGGGGGGGAACTATGGC.

This clone turned up a few times. The read ends 3 residues before the CDR3 terminus; that terminus is restored from the germline J gene. V usage is TRBV11-1 and J usage is TRBJ2-7, with 9 bases matching TRBD2. This CDR3 is built from 15 residues. The germline CDR1 and CDR2 sequences are SGHAT and FQDESV (reference sequence). Trimming removed 5 bases from V and 4 bases from J; junction bases left unmatched: 9. The DNA read from the CDR3 is TGTGCCAGCAGCAGAGACACTAGCGGGTTATACGAG. Translation: CASSRDTSGLYE. The full CDR3 protein reads CASSRDTSGLYEQYF.

This clone has more than one count but fewer than ten. The read is 3 residues too short to cover the CDR3 end, so that end is filled in from the germline J gene. The genes are TRBV6-1 and TRBJ2-5, with 8 positions matching TRBD2. This CDR3 spans 14 amino acids. The germline gives CDR1 MNHNS, CDR2 SASEGT. V lost 4 bases to trimming and J lost 7 bases; unmatched junction nucleotides: 8. The DNA read from the CDR3 is TGTGCCAGCAGTGCACGCGCGGGAGGCTGGACC. Its protein is CASSARAGGWT. The full CDR3 reads CASSARAGGWTQYF.

In regard to this clone: The observed sequence ends 3 residues before the CDR3 terminus, with the missing tail filled in from the germline J gene. This chain connects TRBV5-1 to TRBJ2-3, with D hard to call. Germline-derived CDR1 and CDR2 are SGHRS and YFSETQ. The CDR3 has 12 amino acids. With 4 bases removed from V and 6 bases from J, the gap between germline ends came to 9 bases. CDR3 DNA, as far as it was read: TGCGCCAGCAGCCAGGATCTGGATACG. This encodes CASSQDLDT. The entire CDR3 reads CASSQDLDTQYF.

This clone was detected a few times. The read is 3 residues too short to cover the CDR3 end, so that end is filled in from the germline J gene. The rearrangement uses TRBV19 and TRBJ2-5; D is unclear. CDR1 LNHDA and CDR2 SQIVND come from the germline V gene (reference sequence). The CDR3 sequence is 13 residues long. The germline V and J ends were trimmed by 5 bases and 4 bases, with 11 bases remaining between them. CDR3 bases read: TGTGCCAGTAGTGCTACCCGATCAGAGACC. Translating gives CASSATRSET. The whole CDR3 protein reads CASSATRSETQYF.

Regarding this clone: The CDR3 extends 3 residues past the end of the read, so its final part is completed from the germline J gene. The J gene is TRBJ1-1, the V gene TRBV7-6, with TRBD1 as a possible D gene (5 bases). Trimming took 5 bases from V and 4 from J, leaving 17 bases between them. The CDR3 covers 15 residues. Germline V gene sequence: CDR1 SGHVS, CDR2 FNYEAQ. CDR3 amino acids: CASSPTDRGGTEAFF. The CDR3 DNA, read in part, is TGTGCCAGCAGCCCTACTGACAGAGGCGGCACTGAA.

Many counts were recorded for this clone. The read ends 3 residues before the CDR3 terminus; that terminus is restored from the germline J gene. J is TRBJ2-1 and V is TRBV4-2; 11 bases are a match to TRBD2. Looked up from germline, CDR1 is LGHNA and CDR2 is YNFKEQ. The trim removed 4 bases at V and 4 bases at J, leaving 3 bases unmatched. This CDR3 has 15 amino acids. Partial CDR3 DNA: TGTGCCAGCAGCCCGACTAGCGGGACATACAATGAG. The encoded protein is CASSPTSGTYNE. The whole CDR3 sequence is CASSPTSGTYNEQFF.

Ten or more counts support this clone. The DNA ends 3 residues before the CDR3 does, and the rest of the CDR3 is filled in from the germline J gene. This chain joins TRBV20-1 and TRBJ1-1, with TRBD1 identical over 10 bases. CDR1 DFQATT and CDR2 SNEGSKA come from the germline V gene (reference sequence). The CDR3 is made up of 16 amino acids. The CDR3 is CSARGDTDRGKKKAFF. Partial CDR3 DNA: TGCAGTGCTAGAGGTGATACGGACAGGGGGAAGAAGAAG.

This clone has a handful of counts. Read sequence stops 3 residues before the CDR3 end, and the germline J gene provides the missing end. The chain recombines TRBV27 with TRBJ2-7; TRBD2 agrees at 10 bases. Per the germline V gene, CDR1 is MNHEY and CDR2 is SMNVEV (reference sequence). Trimming cost V 8 bases and J 1 base; bases outside gene matches: 8. The CDR3 covers 15 residues. CDR3 residues: CASRRQLAGSYEQYF. The DNA read from the CDR3 is TGTGCCAGCCGAAGACAACTAGCGGGATCCTACGAG.

Notes on this clone: The read stops 3 residues short of the end of the CDR3; the missing end is completed from the germline J gene. The genes are TRBV5-1 and TRBJ2-1, with 8 nucleotides matching TRBD2. Germline-derived CDR1 and CDR2 are SGHRS and YFSETQ. J lost 7 bases, V lost 2 bases, and 5 bases had no gene match. The CDR3 has 14 residues. CDR3 in amino acids: CASSFEREWNEQFF. CDR3 bases read: TGCGCCAGCAGCTTCGAGCGGGAGTGGAATGAG.

Remarks on this clone: The missing CDR3 end, 3 residues past where the read stops, is filled in from the germline J gene. This chain uses TRBV7-6 with TRBJ1-2; D is perhaps TRBD1 (6 bases). Germline-derived CDR1 and CDR2 are SGHVS and FNYEAQ. V was clipped by 5 bases and J by 0 bases, with 7 bases between them. The CDR3 is 13 amino acids. CDR3 DNA (partial): TGTGCCAGCAGCCGACAGGCTAACTATGGC. This gives the protein CASSRQANYG. The CDR3 reads in full as CASSRQANYGYTF.

About this clone: The CDR3 goes on 3 residues after the read ends, and that part is filled in from the germline J gene. The chain carries TRBV5-6 and TRBJ2-7, with D possibly TRBD1 on 6 matching bases. The CDR3 has 15 amino acids. Germline CDR1 is SGHDT and CDR2 is YYEEEE. The V gene lost 1 base and the J gene lost 0 bases, with 11 bases spanning the gap. CDR3 DNA, as far as it was read: TGTGCCAGCAGCTTGCCGGACAGTTTCTCCTACGAG. Protein sequence: CASSLPDSFSYE. The whole CDR3 is CASSLPDSFSYEQYF.

This clone has a handful of counts. The DNA ends 3 residues before the CDR3 does, and the rest of the CDR3 is filled in from the germline J gene. The rearrangement uses TRBV19 and TRBJ1-1, with D uncertain. The V gene lost 9 bases and the J gene lost 3 bases, with 14 bases spanning the gap. This CDR3 contains 13 residues. Germline CDR1 is LNHDA and CDR2 is SQIVND (reference sequence). CDR3 amino acids: CASLTRGYTEAFF. The CDR3 DNA, read in part, is TGTGCCAGCCTAACCCGAGGGTACACTGAA.

With respect to this clone: Sequencing ends 3 residues short of the CDR3 end; the germline J gene provides the rest. The chain joins TRBV2 to TRBJ2-2; the D gene is possibly TRBD1 (6 bases). The V gene lost 6 bases and the J gene lost 4 bases, with 18 bases spanning the gap. Germline lookup yields CDR1 SNHLY and CDR2 FYNNEI. CDR3 length equals 16 residues. This CDR3 is CASSPRQELRTGELFF. Partial CDR3 DNA: TGTGCCAGCAGCCCCCGACAGGAACTTCGCACCGGGGAG.

This clone was counted ten times or more. The read ends 3 residues before the CDR3 terminus; that terminus is restored from the germline J gene. V and J are TRBV19 and TRBJ2-1, with 7 bases identical to TRBD2. V shed 3 bases, J shed 4 bases, and the junction held 9 bases outside the gene matches. From germline, CDR1 is LNHDA and CDR2 SQIVND (reference sequence). The CDR3 has 16 amino acids. The CDR3 loop reads CASSISRLADYNEQFF. The DNA read from the CDR3 is TGTGCCAGTAGTATTAGTCGGCTAGCGGATTACAATGAG.

This clone has only a few counts. The read ends 3 residues before the CDR3 terminus; that terminus is restored from the germline J gene. The V and J genes are TRBV2 and TRBJ2-4, with TRBD2 matching 13 bases. Germline V gene lookup returns CDR1 SNHLY and CDR2 FYNNEI. The CDR3 runs 19 residues. V was pared by 3 bases and J by 6 bases, with 14 bases of the junction left unmatched. The CDR3 sequence is CASSEMHGLAGVRGNIQYF. The sequenced part of the CDR3 DNA is TGTGCCAGCAGTGAGATGCACGGACTAGCGGGAGTACGAGGAAACATT.

In regard to this clone: The read stops 3 residues short of the end of the CDR3; the missing end is completed from the germline J gene. This chain uses TRBV5-1 with TRBJ2-1; 14 bases map to TRBD2. Germline trimming cut 5 bases from V and 8 bases from J; bases unmatched to any gene: 9. This CDR3 is built from 16 residues. Germline V gene lookup returns CDR1 SGHRS and CDR2 YFSETQ. The part of the CDR3 DNA that was read is TGCGCCAGCAGTTATTACGGGACTAGCGGGAGAGATGAG. Its translation: CASSYYGTSGRDE. The CDR3 reads in full as CASSYYGTSGRDEQFF.

There are many counts of this clone. The observed sequence ends 3 residues before the CDR3 terminus, with the missing tail filled in from the germline J gene. The same CDR3 also results from other DNA sequences found in this sample. The V gene is TRBV11-3, the J gene TRBJ1-3; 9 bases are shared with TRBD1. CDR1 SGHNT and CDR2 YENEEA come from the germline V gene. This CDR3 has 15 amino acids. The trim removed 8 bases at V and 2 bases at J, leaving 7 bases unmatched. The part of the CDR3 DNA that was read is TGTGCCAGCTCCCCGGGACAGGGACCTGGAAACACC. This translates into CASSPGQGPGNT. The entire CDR3 is CASSPGQGPGNTIYF.

A note on this clone: With the read ending 3 residues before the CDR3 end, the germline J gene is used to fill in that end. The rearrangement links TRBV6-2 or TRBV6-3 to TRBJ2-5; 7 bases fit TRBD2. Germline CDR1 is MNHEY and CDR2 is SVGEGT. V shed 2 bases and J 2 bases; nucleotides not matched to a gene: 8. The CDR3 extends over 16 amino acids. The sequenced CDR3 bases are TGTGCCAGCAGTTACGCCCCCGGGACTATACAAGAGACC. It codes for CASSYAPGTIQET. The entire CDR3 protein is CASSYAPGTIQETQYF.

This clone occurred a few times. The CDR3 end lies 3 residues beyond the end of the read and is filled in from the germline J gene. V usage is TRBV11-3 and J usage is TRBJ2-1; 7 bases are shared with TRBD2. The CDR3 contains 13 residues. CDR1 and CDR2 (germline): SGHNT, YENEEA. V shed 5 bases, J shed 6 bases, and the junction held 4 bases outside the gene matches. The sequenced CDR3 bases are TGTGCCAGCAGCGTGGGACTAAGCAATGAG. It codes for CASSVGLSNE. The complete CDR3 sequence is CASSVGLSNEQFF.